The rows below give T cell receptor beta chains drawn from one sample of a study of blood T cell repertoires in COVID-19. Sequencing was performed with immunoSEQ multiplex PCR; in TCRdb, only in-frame clones are kept and a portion is missing. The data show 140,000 or so clones, 65% to 85% seen once. Sequences were obtained from peripheral blood. Source of these receptors: a human donor in a cohort sampled during active COVID-19. CDR3s include the opening cysteine and the closing phenylalanine or tryptophan. The D gene is left open where the match is weak. Where a row states a size, it is once, few, many or the class of an expanded clone; other rows omit it.

TRBV28	NA	NA	TRBJ1-3	TGTGCCAGCACCCCCCGCTGGGCCTCTGGAAACACCATATATTTT	CASTPRWASGNTIYF
TRBV20-1	few	NA	TRBJ2-7	TGCAGTGCTAGTCTGGCACAGGACCTTGGCGAGCAGTACTTC	CSASLAQDLGEQYF
TRBV7-2	once	NA	TRBJ1-1	TGTGCCAGCAGCTTAGTTTGGGGGGGGAACACTGAAGCTTTCTTT	CASSLVWGGNTEAFF
TRBV24-1	once	NA	TRBJ1-1	TGTGCCACCAGGGGGGCGGGCAGTATGAACACTGAAGCTTTCTTT	CATRGAGSMNTEAFF
TRBV10-3	NA	TRBD1	TRBJ1-3	TGTGCCATCAGGGGGACAGCCTCTGGAAACACCATATATTTT	CAIRGTASGNTIYF
TRBV15	NA	TRBD2	TRBJ2-3	TGTGCCACCAGCAGAGGACGACTAGCGGGGGGGAGGGATACGCAGTATTTT	CATSRGRLAGGRDTQYF
TRBV10-1	NA	NA	TRBJ1-5	TGCGCCAGCGGGCAGGGGCGGCAATATAGCAATCAGCCCCAGCATTTT	CASGQGRQYSNQPQHF
TRBV19	NA	NA	TRBJ1-5	TGTGCCAGTACCGCTACGGGGAATCAGCCCCAGCATTTT	CASTATGNQPQHF
TRBV7-3	NA	NA	TRBJ2-4	TGTGCCAGCAGCTTAAACACCAAAAACATTCAGTACTTC	CASSLNTKNIQYF
TRBV29-1	NA	TRBD1	TRBJ1-1	TGCAGCGTCGGGACAGGGGGCCAGGGCACTGAAGCTTTCTTT	CSVGTGGQGTEAFF
TRBV29-1	NA	NA	TRBJ2-5	TGCAGCTATATAATCGGAGAGACCCAGTACTTC	CSYIIGETQYF
TRBV9	NA	TRBD2	TRBJ2-2	TGTGCCAGCAGCGTAGAACCAGCGGGGGGGAACACCGGGGAGCTGTTTTTT	CASSVEPAGGNTGELFF
TRBV5-1	NA	NA	TRBJ1-6	TGCGCCAGCAGCTTGGCCCCAGGGGATAATTCACCCCTCCACTTT	CASSLAPGDNSPLHF
TRBV19	NA	NA	TRBJ2-7	TGTGCCAGTAGTATATCATGGCACCCCATCTACGAGCAGTACTTC	CASSISWHPIYEQYF
TRBV6-5	NA	NA	TRBJ1-1	TGTGCCAGCACTACGGGGAGGGGTTCCGGTGAAGCTTTCTTT	CASTTGRGSGEAFF
TRBV5-6	once	NA	TRBJ1-1	TGTGCCAGCAGCCCGGTCCAAGGAGGGACTGAAGCTTTCTTT	CASSPVQGGTEAFF
TRBV25-1	NA	TRBD1	TRBJ1-5	TGTGCCAGCAGTGAAACAGGGGTCAATCAGCCCCAGCATTTT	CASSETGVNQPQHF